The 16 T cell receptor beta chains in this list originate from one sample, sequenced in a study of blood T cell repertoires in COVID-19. Clones were read by immunoSEQ multiplex PCR, and TCRdb kept only the in-frame ones, dropping some. The table has about 170,000 clones, about 83% seen once. The material sequenced was peripheral blood. The receptors originated from a woman in her seventies who had recovered from COVID-19.

The V and J genes are TRBV2 and TRBJ1-6; 11 bases match TRBD1. With 7 bases clipped from V and 10 bases from J, the junction kept 6 bases outside the gene matches. CDR1 and CDR2 (germline): SNHLY, FYNNEI. CDR3 length: 14 amino acids. This CDR3 reads CASTRTGGQSPLHF. CDR3 nucleotides: TGTGCCAGCACTAGGACAGGGGGCCAATCACCCCTCCACTTT.

This clone was seen a few times. This chain links TRBV10-3 with TRBJ2-7; D may be TRBD2 (6 bases). The germline gives CDR1 ENHRY, CDR2 SYGVKD. Trimming cost V 3 bases and J 1 base, with 19 bases left between them. The CDR3 spans 17 residues. This CDR3 reads CAISDPGGVAASYEQYF. CDR3 coding DNA: TGTGCCATCAGTGACCCCGGCGGCGTAGCGGCATCCTACGAGCAGTACTTC.

This chain uses TRBV18 with TRBJ2-7, with 8 bases aligning to TRBD2. Germline CDR1 reads KGHSH; CDR2 reads LQKENI. Trimming at V came to 6 bases and at J to 2 bases, leaving 6 bases not matched to a gene. The CDR3 sequence is 14 residues long. Written as DNA, the CDR3 is TGTGCCAGCTCCCCCCAGCGGGGGCCCTACGAGCAGTACTTC. Its translation is CASSPQRGPYEQYF.

The V gene is TRBV2, the J gene TRBJ1-2; D might be TRBD1 (5 bases). The CDR3 consists of 13 residues. Trimming took off 7 bases at V and 5 bases at J, with 14 bases between the two ends. CDR1 and CDR2 from the germline V gene are SNHLY and FYNNEI. The CDR3 spells CASTTDVGYGYTF. The CDR3 bases are TGTGCCAGCACGACAGACGTCGGGTATGGCTACACCTTC.

This clone was picked up one time. The V gene is TRBV10-3, the J gene TRBJ2-7; 8 bases agree with TRBD2. V shed 4 bases and J 3 bases; nucleotides not matched to a gene: 5. This CDR3 spans 14 amino acids. Per germline, CDR1 ENHRY and CDR2 SYGVKD. CDR3 protein: CAISGTLAVYEQYF. CDR3 in DNA: TGTGCCATCAGTGGTACACTAGCGGTCTACGAGCAGTACTTC.

The genes are TRBV7-9 and TRBJ1-1; 7 bases map to TRBD1. The CDR3 runs 14 residues. Germline loops: CDR1 SEHNR, CDR2 FQNEAQ (reference sequence). The junction had 1 base not matched to a gene; V was cut back by 2 bases and J by 1 base. The CDR3 nucleotides read TGTGCCAGCAGCTTATGGGACAGGAACACTGAAGCTTTCTTT. As protein: CASSLWDRNTEAFF.

The chain joins TRBV28 to TRBJ1-2, with 10 bases lining up with TRBD1. Germline CDR1 is MDHEN and CDR2 is SYDVKM. V lost 6 bases and J lost 5; bases outside the gene matches: 12. The CDR3 is 16 residues long. CDR3 sequence (DNA): TGTGCCAGCAGCCCCTGGGGGACAGGGGACTCATATGGCTACACCTTC. This gives the protein CASSPWGTGDSYGYTF.

This chain links TRBV5-3 with TRBJ1-4; 9 positions agree with TRBD1. TRBV5-3 is an ORF, and what it does is uncertain. Trimming took 2 bases from V and 7 from J; bases not matched to a gene: 15. The CDR3 has 18 amino acids. The CDR3 region is CARSFPGTGCFPGEKLFF. The CDR3 DNA sequence: TGTGCCAGAAGCTTCCCCGGGACAGGGTGCTTTCCGGGTGAAAAACTGTTTTTT.

The chain joins TRBV29-1 to TRBJ2-3; D is perhaps TRBD1 (6 bases). Germline V gene lookup returns CDR1 SQVTM and CDR2 ANQGSEA. The V end was cut by 5 bases, the J end by 1 base, with 13 bases between. The CDR3 contains 14 residues. The CDR3 loop is CSVLGTPRTDTQYF. CDR3 in DNA: TGCAGCGTTCTTGGGACACCCCGCACAGATACGCAGTATTTT.

This clone came up once. V is TRBV20-1 and J is TRBJ1-5; 7 bases are shared with TRBD1. The ends lost 3 bases at V and 7 bases at J; junction bases unmatched: 6. This CDR3 has 13 amino acids. In germline, CDR1 is DFQATT, CDR2 SNEGSKA (reference sequence). The CDR3 region is CSASFRGDQPQHF. The CDR3 coding sequence is TGCAGTGCTAGTTTCAGGGGGGACCAGCCCCAGCATTTT.

V and J are TRBV7-6 and TRBJ2-5; TRBD1 agrees at 7 bases. CDR3 length: 14 amino acids. The V and J ends lost 5 bases and 1 base, in that order; junction bases with no gene match: 4. Germline-derived CDR1 and CDR2 are SGHVS and FNYEAQ. The CDR3 bases are TGTGCCAGCAGCCTAGGGGGCAGCCAAGAGACCCAGTACTTC. Translated: CASSLGGSQETQYF.

This clone showed up just once. V usage is TRBV4-2 and J usage is TRBJ2-7; weak D call: TRBD2 (6 bases). The CDR3 is 15 amino acids. V was pared by 1 base and J by 7 bases, with 17 bases between. Germline V lookup: CDR1 LGHNA, CDR2 YNFKEQ. The CDR3 protein is CASSQGGGGAGEQYF. CDR3 sequence (DNA): TGTGCCAGCAGCCAAGGCGGTGGGGGTGCGGGGGAGCAGTACTTC.

The chain links TRBV24-1 to TRBJ2-1, with D possibly matching TRBD2 (5 bases). CDR3 length equals 16 residues. Trimming removed 3 bases at V and 7 bases at J, with 18 bases between. CDR1 and CDR2 (germline): KGHDR, SFDVKD. CDR3 sequence: CATSDPGLSTRNEQFF. The CDR3 DNA reads TGTGCCACCAGTGATCCCGGACTCTCTACGAGGAATGAGCAGTTCTTC.

The genes are TRBV15 and TRBJ1-6, with D possibly TRBD1 on 6 matching bases. This CDR3 region has 15 residues. Germline CDR1 is LNHNV and CDR2 is YYDKDF (reference sequence). The ends were cut back, 0 bases at V and 8 bases at J, with 11 bases in the middle. The CDR3 protein is CATSRDWAGDSPLHF. CDR3 nucleotides: TGTGCCACCAGCAGAGATTGGGCAGGGGATTCACCCCTCCACTTT.

The V call is TRBV20-1, the J call TRBJ1-5, with D possibly TRBD1 on 5 matching bases. Trimming cost V 3 bases and J 3 bases, with 15 bases left between them. From germline, CDR1 is DFQATT and CDR2 SNEGSKA (reference sequence). The CDR3 is made up of 15 amino acids. CDR3: CSASWGRGHNQPQHF. For the CDR3, the DNA is TGCAGTGCTAGTTGGGGTAGGGGTCACAATCAGCCCCAGCATTTT.

This rearrangement joins TRBV7-8 to TRBJ1-1, with D possibly being TRBD1 (5 bases). The germline CDR1 and CDR2 sequences are SGHVS and FQNEAQ. There are 14 residues in the CDR3. Trimming removed 7 bases at V and 1 base at J, with 13 bases between. The CDR3 is CASTPLQGNTEAFF. The DNA of the CDR3 is TGTGCCAGCACCCCACTCCAGGGGAACACTGAAGCTTTCTTT.